Below are 27 T cell receptor beta chains sequenced from a single sample in a study of shared clonotypes between healthy human individuals. Measured with immunoSEQ multiplex PCR; TCRdb has only the in-frame clones, and not every one. This table has over a million clones, approximately 72% appearing once. The sequencing sample was made of memory CD4+ T cells sorted from blood. Subset reported: CD45RA-negative fraction. These receptors all come from a young man in good health.

The chain is built from TRBV6-1 and TRBJ2-2; D gene unclear. V lost 2 bases and J 4 bases, leaving 11 bases between the germline ends. This CDR3 contains 15 residues. Germline CDR1 is MNHNS and CDR2 is SASEGT. The CDR3 loop is CASSEFSQVTGELFF. CDR3 coding DNA: TGTGCCAGCAGTGAATTCAGTCAGGTCACCGGGGAGCTGTTTTTT.

The chain is built from TRBV5-1 and TRBJ2-7; possibly TRBD1 for D (5 bases). This CDR3 has 14 amino acids. Trimming took 1 base from V and 2 from J, leaving 10 bases between them. Germline CDR1 reads SGHRS; CDR2 reads YFSETQ. The CDR3 DNA is TGCGCCAGCAGCTTGACAGGCGTGACCTACGAGCAGTACTTC. It is translated as CASSLTGVTYEQYF.

V is TRBV5-1 and J is TRBJ2-7; 8 bases match TRBD2. CDR3 length equals 14 residues. V lost 0 bases, J lost 5 bases, and 4 bases stayed unmatched. CDR1 SGHRS and CDR2 YFSETQ come from the germline V gene. The CDR3 loop is CASSLGLAKDEQYF. CDR3 nucleotide sequence: TGCGCCAGCAGCTTGGGACTAGCGAAGGACGAGCAGTACTTC.

CDR3 nucleotides: TGTGCCAGCTGCTACAGGGGGCCTGGGGCCAACGTCCTGACTTTC. As protein: CASCYRGPGANVLTF. V and J are TRBV28 and TRBJ2-6, with 9 bases that match TRBD1. In germline, CDR1 is MDHEN, CDR2 SYDVKM. This CDR3 spans 15 amino acids. The junction had 4 bases not matched to a gene; V was cut back by 8 bases and J by 2 bases.

Turning to this clone: The junction departs from the called germline gene at one end, perhaps through a read error. The chain employs TRBV28 and TRBJ2-1; the D is unclear. This CDR3 is 10 amino acids long. Germline values: CDR1 MDHEN, CDR2 SYDVKM. Here the CDR3 reads CASSSTGMVF. The DNA of the CDR3 is TGTGCCAGCAGCTCGACTGGGATGGTCTTC.

The chain is built from TRBV6-5 and TRBJ2-7, with a possible D match to TRBD2 (5 bases). Trimming cost V 6 bases and J 6 bases, with 18 bases left between them. Germline loops: CDR1 MNHEY, CDR2 SVGAGI. The CDR3 consists of 14 residues. In DNA, the CDR3 is TGTGCCAGCAGACCACTCGAGGGTACGGTCGAGCAGTACTTC. The encoded protein is CASRPLEGTVEQYF.

V and J are TRBV5-1 and TRBJ2-3, with D maybe TRBD2 (7 bases). CDR3 size: 16 residues. Per the germline V gene, CDR1 is SGHRS and CDR2 is YFSETQ. V lost 0 bases to trimming and J lost 4 bases, with 15 bases between them. This chain's CDR3 is CASSLGRGGAADTQYF. CDR3 bases: TGCGCCAGCAGCTTGGGCCGCGGGGGCGCGGCAGATACGCAGTATTTT.

The V gene is TRBV4-1, the J gene TRBJ2-4; 9 bases are shared with TRBD2. J gave up 6 bases and V 4 bases, and 10 bases lay outside the gene matches. From germline, CDR1 is MGHRA and CDR2 YSYEKL. CDR3 length: 16 residues. CDR3 in amino acids: CASSLAGGGVANIQYF. The DNA of the CDR3 is TGCGCCAGCAGCCTGGCGGGGGGGGGCGTTGCAAACATTCAGTACTTC.

This clone has only a few counts. The chain employs TRBV11-2 and TRBJ1-1, with 7 bases matching TRBD1. The CDR3 consists of 13 residues. CDR1 SGHAT and CDR2 FQNNGV come from the germline V gene. V dropped 3 bases and J dropped 5; count of bases not matched to a gene: 3. The CDR3 nucleotides are TGTGCCAGCAGCTTTTCCAGGGGGACTGAAGCTTTCTTT. It encodes CASSFSRGTEAFF. The whole variable domain, filled in from reference TRBV11-2 and TRBJ1-1, reads EAGVAQSPRYKIIEKRQSVAFWCNPISGHATLYWYQQILGQGPKLLIQFQNNGVVDDSQLPKDRFSAERLKGVDSTLKIQPAKLEDSAVYLCASSFSRGTEAFFGQGTRLTVV.

The chain recombines TRBV5-4 with TRBJ1-1, with 12 bases matching TRBD1. The CDR3 length is 17 residues. Germline-derived CDR1 and CDR2 are SGHNT and YYREEE (reference sequence). V trimming: 4 bases; J trimming: 3 bases; junction bases outside the gene matches: 10. CDR3 amino acids: CASSPGQGAYVDTEAFF. The DNA for the CDR3 is TGTGCCAGCAGCCCGGGACAGGGGGCGTATGTGGACACTGAAGCTTTCTTT.

This clone was recorded only once. This sequence joins TRBV7-9 and TRBJ1-2, with 8 bases lining up with TRBD1. The CDR3 loop spans 19 amino acids. Germline V lookup: CDR1 SEHNR, CDR2 FQNEAQ (reference sequence). With V trimmed by 2 bases and J by 0 bases, 14 bases remained unmatched. The CDR3 DNA follows: TGTGCCAGCAGCTTATCTCCGGGACAGGTACCCTCACCTAACTATGGCTACACCTTC. Its protein product is CASSLSPGQVPSPNYGYTF.

The chain links TRBV7-8 to TRBJ2-5; 11 nucleotides line up with TRBD1. With V trimmed by 1 base and J by 4 bases, 2 bases remained unmatched. The CDR3 has 15 residues. Germline V lookup: CDR1 SGHVS, CDR2 FQNEAQ. CDR3 residues: CASSLVGTGGETQYF. The CDR3 nucleotides read TGTGCCAGCAGCTTAGTAGGGACAGGGGGAGAGACCCAGTACTTC.

The gene calls are TRBV7-2 and TRBJ2-3; D unresolved. Germline V gene sequence: CDR1 SGHTA, CDR2 FQGNSA. V lost 2 bases to trimming and J lost 2 bases, with 11 bases between them. The CDR3 extends over 15 amino acids. DNA for the CDR3: TGTGCCAGCAGCTTACGCTGGACGGCCACAGATACGCAGTATTTT. Protein sequence: CASSLRWTATDTQYF.

V usage is TRBV10-3 and J usage is TRBJ2-7, with D tentatively TRBD2 (6 bases). V was cut by 10 bases and J by 6 bases, with 10 bases left in between. The CDR3 extends over 10 amino acids. Germline V gene sequence: CDR1 ENHRY, CDR2 SYGVKD. The CDR3 reads CATRAGEQYF. DNA of the CDR3: TGTGCCACTCGAGCGGGCGAGCAGTACTTC.

The chain joins TRBV9 to TRBJ2-2; 11 nucleotides match TRBD2. V lost 3 bases, J lost 7 bases, and 2 bases stayed unmatched. This CDR3 region has 14 residues. From germline, CDR1 is SGDLS and CDR2 YYNGEE. The CDR3 DNA reads TGTGCCAGCAGCGAGGGACTAGCGGTCGGGGAGCTGTTTTTT. Translation gives CASSEGLAVGELFF. Complete variable domain (other parts from reference TRBV9 and TRBJ2-2): DSGVTQTPKHLITATGQRVTLRCSPRSGDLSVYWYQQSLDQGLQFLIQYYNGEERAKGNILERFSAQQFPDLHSELNLSSLELGDSALYFCASSEGLAVGELFFGEGSRLTVL.

This clone has a handful of counts. This CDR3 reads CASSPRTSGGTQYF. The CDR3 coding sequence is TGTGCCAGCAGCCCGAGGACTAGCGGGGGGACGCAGTATTTT. The chain uses TRBV9 and TRBJ2-3; 14 bases are shared with TRBD2. V lost 4 bases, J lost 9 bases, and 4 bases stayed unmatched. The CDR3 totals 14 residues. The germline CDR1 and CDR2 sequences are SGDLS and YYNGEE.

The V gene is TRBV28, the J gene TRBJ2-4, with D perhaps TRBD1 (6 bases). From germline, CDR1 is MDHEN and CDR2 SYDVKM. V lost 3 bases and J lost 8, with 14 bases in between. The CDR3 consists of 14 residues. The CDR3 sequence is CASSLWDKVDIQYF. The DNA of the CDR3 is TGTGCCAGCAGTTTGTGGGACAAGGTGGACATTCAGTACTTC.

The V call is TRBV28, the J call TRBJ1-3; 9 bases fit TRBD1. V was clipped by 3 bases and J by 10 bases; unmatched bases: 7. Per the germline V gene, CDR1 is MDHEN and CDR2 is SYDVKM. This CDR3 contains 14 residues. CDR3 amino acids: CASSFRDRVKTIYF. In nucleotides, the CDR3 is TGTGCCAGCAGTTTCAGGGACAGGGTTAAGACCATATATTTT.

This clone was seen a few times. The rearrangement links TRBV9 to TRBJ1-5, with D unclear. Trimming removed 0 bases from V and 3 bases from J, with 4 bases in between. The CDR3 length is 13 residues. CDR1 is SGDLS, CDR2 YYNGEE, per germline. CDR3: CASSVAPNQPQHF. The CDR3 coding sequence is TGTGCCAGCAGCGTAGCTCCCAATCAGCCCCAGCATTTT.

The chain employs TRBV9 and TRBJ1-6; 8 bases agree with TRBD1. The CDR3 covers 15 residues. Per germline, CDR1 SGDLS and CDR2 YYNGEE. The ends lost 3 bases at V and 7 bases at J; junction bases unmatched: 6. The CDR3 loop is CASSDSGTGNSPLHF. The CDR3 DNA reads TGTGCCAGCAGCGACTCCGGGACAGGCAATTCACCCCTCCACTTT.

The V and J genes are TRBV13 and TRBJ2-3; 7 bases align to TRBD1. Germline lookup yields CDR1 PRHDT and CDR2 FYEKMQ (reference sequence). V gave up 10 bases and J gave up 1 base; unmatched junction bases: 8. This CDR3 is built from 14 residues. The CDR3 protein is CATRRQGGTDTQYF. Written as DNA, the CDR3 is TGTGCCACCCGCCGACAGGGAGGCACAGATACGCAGTATTTT.

The V gene is TRBV10-3, the J gene TRBJ2-4; tentatively, D is TRBD2 (5 bases). The V gene's germline CDR1 is ENHRY and CDR2 SYGVKD. The CDR3 spans 14 residues. The V end lost 11 bases, the J end lost 0 bases, and 14 bases lay between the germline ends. In DNA form, the CDR3 reads TGTGCCGCCGGAGGAGACTTAGCCAAAAACATTCAGTACTTC. It codes for CAAGGDLAKNIQYF.

The V gene is TRBV6-5, the J gene TRBJ2-5; 7 bases are shared with TRBD1. The germline CDR1 and CDR2 sequences are MNHEY and SVGAGI. J was trimmed by 4 bases and V by 6 bases; bases with no gene match: 5. The CDR3 spans 13 residues. CDR3 residues: CASSLGQIETQYF. The CDR3 bases are TGTGCCAGCAGCTTGGGACAGATAGAGACCCAGTACTTC.

The rearrangement joins TRBV29-1 to TRBJ2-3, with 8 bases aligning to TRBD2. This CDR3 region has 14 residues. V shed 4 bases, J shed 6 bases, and the junction held 9 bases outside the gene matches. CDR1 and CDR2 (germline): SQVTM, ANQGSEA. The CDR3 region is CSVGGGSYGDTQYF. Written as DNA, the CDR3 is TGCAGCGTTGGCGGGGGGTCCTATGGGGATACGCAGTATTTT.

V is TRBV19 and J is TRBJ2-5; maybe TRBD2 (5 bases). The ends were cut back, 1 base at V and 3 bases at J, with 12 bases in the middle. The germline gives CDR1 LNHDA, CDR2 SQIVND (reference sequence). The CDR3 is made up of 15 amino acids. The CDR3 loop reads CASSIVASRKETQYF. The CDR3, as DNA: TGTGCCAGTAGTATAGTGGCTAGCCGAAAAGAGACCCAGTACTTC. Combining the CDR3 with reference TRBV19 and TRBJ2-5 gives the whole variable domain DGGITQSPKYLFRKEGQNVTLSCEQNLNHDAMYWYRQDPGQGLRLIYYSQIVNDFQKGDIAEGYSVSREKKESFPLTVTSAQKNPTAFYLCASSIVASRKETQYFGPGTRLLVL.

V gene TRBV28 combines with J gene TRBJ2-2; TRBD1 matches 9 bases. Germline V CDR1 and CDR2: MDHEN, SYDVKM. The CDR3 spans 18 residues. The V and J ends lost 2 bases and 6 bases, in that order; junction bases with no gene match: 13. CDR3 protein: CASSLEGQGILFSGELFF. CDR3 DNA: TGTGCCAGCAGTTTAGAGGGACAGGGTATTCTCTTCTCCGGGGAGCTGTTTTTT.

This chain links TRBV10-3 with TRBJ1-5; possible D gene TRBD1, 5 bases. V was trimmed by 8 bases and J by 9 bases, leaving 17 bases between them. Looked up from germline, CDR1 is ENHRY and CDR2 is SYGVKD. The CDR3 consists of 13 residues. The CDR3 loop reads CAIGQTEQGPQHF. DNA of the CDR3: TGTGCCATCGGGCAGACCGAGCAGGGGCCCCAGCATTTT.